These 4 T cell receptor beta chains originate from one sample sequenced in a study of radiation and T cells in renal cell carcinoma (dated by TCRdb to 2019 to 2021). Library construction relied on the immunoSEQ multiplex PCR assay. Drawn from immuneACCESS, this table holds only the in-frame rearrangements with V and J called that TCRdb kept. Clones are partly lost; checked studies trace under half to an unresolved V gene and leave the rest unexplained. The sample includes around 16,000 clones, with around three fifths observed a single time. The ten largest clones represent roughly 29% of the sample. What the time point label conveys for this sample: tumor resected at nephrectomy. Per the publication, the treatment or condition label means: 15 Gy SBRT to primary tumor, nephrectomy 4 weeks later. The source material was tumor tissue, sampled from a patient whose treatment included radiotherapy and nephrectomy. The source of these receptors is a woman aged 70-85 years with renal cell carcinoma.

This clone was picked up a small number of times. The V gene is TRBV5-1, the J gene TRBJ2-7; 7 bases match TRBD1. Germline CDR1 reads SGHRS; CDR2 reads YFSETQ. This CDR3 spans 14 amino acids. V lost 7 bases to trimming and J lost 0 bases; unmatched junction nucleotides: 7. The CDR3, as DNA: TGCGCCAGCCAACCTCGACAGGGCTCCTACGAGCAGTACTTC. This sequence encodes CASQPRQGSYEQYF.

This clone was recorded a few times. This rearrangement joins TRBV15 to TRBJ1-2; 9 nucleotides match TRBD1. Germline CDR1 and CDR2: LNHNV and YYDKDF (reference sequence). The junction had 3 bases not matched to a gene; V was cut back by 3 bases and J by 4 bases. This CDR3 has 14 amino acids. In DNA form, the CDR3 reads TGTGCCACCAGCAGCGGACAGGGGACCTATGGCTACACCTTC. Its protein is CATSSGQGTYGYTF.

This clone was picked up a small number of times. V usage is TRBV4-2 and J usage is TRBJ2-1; 8 positions agree with TRBD1. The CDR3 sequence is 17 residues long. Germline loops: CDR1 LGHNA, CDR2 YNFKEQ. V lost 5 bases, J lost 4 bases, and 13 bases stayed unmatched. CDR3 region: CASSADPGQEPYNEQFF. The CDR3 DNA follows: TGTGCCAGCAGCGCGGATCCGGGACAGGAGCCTTACAATGAGCAGTTCTTC.

The CDR3 loop reads CSAFRDLGEQFF. CDR3 DNA sequence: TGCAGCGCATTCCGGGACCTAGGTGAGCAGTTCTTC. The chain couples TRBV29-1 to TRBJ2-1; D may match TRBD1 or TRBD2 (5 bases each). Germline V gene lookup returns CDR1 SQVTM and CDR2 ANQGSEA. V was cut by 7 bases and J by 9 bases, with 16 bases left in between. This CDR3 contains 12 residues.